This TCR beta chain was obtained from a study of shared clonotypes between healthy human individuals. Comments on this clone: Its antigen is unidentified.

Sorted-subset replicate PCR reactions contained around 220 ng DNA, corresponding to some 29,000 T cell genomes. Only in-frame clones appear in the TCRdb table, and some are missing; sequencing was by immunoSEQ multiplex PCR. The data show about 2.1 million clones, over 85% seen once. This CDR3 has 13 residues. Trimming removed 8 bases at V and 5 bases at J, with 13 bases between. Per germline, CDR1 MNHEY and CDR2 SMNVEV (reference sequence). Positive CCR7 selection of CD45RO-negative cells yielded the naive CD8 cells, and terminally differentiated effector memory CD45RA+ cells were excluded. Study observations and caveats: A few donors showed sharing of 4.5% to 5% of naive CD4 clonotypes.

The sequenced sample was naive CD8+ T cells from PBMCs. The receptor comes from a man aged 18 to 29 in good health. Some clones in this sample may be carry-over from other donors' samples. The chain links TRBV27 to TRBJ1-5, with a weak D call TRBD1 (6 bases). CDR3 coding DNA: TGTGCCAGCGCAACAGGGTTCCATCAGCCCCAGCATTTT. Translating it yields CASATGFHQPQHF.